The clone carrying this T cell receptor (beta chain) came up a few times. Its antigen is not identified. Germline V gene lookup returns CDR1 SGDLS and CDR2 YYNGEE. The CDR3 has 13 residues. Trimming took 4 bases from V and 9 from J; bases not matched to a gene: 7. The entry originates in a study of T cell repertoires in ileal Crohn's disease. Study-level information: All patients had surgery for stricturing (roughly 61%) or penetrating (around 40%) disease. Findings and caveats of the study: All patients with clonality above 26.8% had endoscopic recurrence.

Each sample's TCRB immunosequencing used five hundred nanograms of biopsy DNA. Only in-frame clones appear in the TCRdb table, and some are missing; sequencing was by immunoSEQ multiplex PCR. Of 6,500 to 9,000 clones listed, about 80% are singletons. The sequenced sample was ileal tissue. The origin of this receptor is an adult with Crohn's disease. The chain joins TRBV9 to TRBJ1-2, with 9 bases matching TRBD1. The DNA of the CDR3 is TGTGCCAGCAGCCTAACAGGGGGCGATAGCTACACCTTC. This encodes CASSLTGGDSYTF.